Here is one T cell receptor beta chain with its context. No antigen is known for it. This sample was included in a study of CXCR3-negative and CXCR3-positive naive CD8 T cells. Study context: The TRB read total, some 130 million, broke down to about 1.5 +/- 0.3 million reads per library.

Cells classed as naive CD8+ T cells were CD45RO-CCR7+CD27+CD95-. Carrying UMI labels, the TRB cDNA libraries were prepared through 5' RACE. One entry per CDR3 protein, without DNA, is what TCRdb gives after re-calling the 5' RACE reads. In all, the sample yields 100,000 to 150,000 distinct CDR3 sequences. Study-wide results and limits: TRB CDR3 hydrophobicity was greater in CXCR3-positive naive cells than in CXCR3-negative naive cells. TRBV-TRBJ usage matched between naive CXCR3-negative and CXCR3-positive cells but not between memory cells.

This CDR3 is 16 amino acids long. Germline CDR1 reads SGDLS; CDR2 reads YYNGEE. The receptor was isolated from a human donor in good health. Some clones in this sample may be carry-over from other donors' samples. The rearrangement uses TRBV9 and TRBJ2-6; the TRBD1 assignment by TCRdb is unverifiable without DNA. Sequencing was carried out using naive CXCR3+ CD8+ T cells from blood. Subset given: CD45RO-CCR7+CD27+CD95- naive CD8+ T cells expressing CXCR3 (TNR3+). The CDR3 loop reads CASSPSGARGANVLTF.